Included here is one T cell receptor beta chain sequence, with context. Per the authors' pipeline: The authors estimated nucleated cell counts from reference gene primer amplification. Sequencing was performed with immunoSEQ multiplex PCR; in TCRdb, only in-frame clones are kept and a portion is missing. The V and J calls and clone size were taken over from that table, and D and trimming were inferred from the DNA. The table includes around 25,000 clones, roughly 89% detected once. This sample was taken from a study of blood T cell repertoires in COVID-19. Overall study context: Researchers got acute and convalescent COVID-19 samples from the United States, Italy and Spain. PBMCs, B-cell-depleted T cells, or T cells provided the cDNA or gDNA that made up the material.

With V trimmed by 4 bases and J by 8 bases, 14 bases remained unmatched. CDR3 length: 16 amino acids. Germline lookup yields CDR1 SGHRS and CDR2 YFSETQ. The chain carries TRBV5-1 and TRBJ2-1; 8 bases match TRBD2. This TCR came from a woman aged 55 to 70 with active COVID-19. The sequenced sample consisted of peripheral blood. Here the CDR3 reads CASSHQRGPGPHEQFF. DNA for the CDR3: TGCGCCAGCAGCCATCAGCGGGGGCCCGGCCCCCATGAGCAGTTCTTC.